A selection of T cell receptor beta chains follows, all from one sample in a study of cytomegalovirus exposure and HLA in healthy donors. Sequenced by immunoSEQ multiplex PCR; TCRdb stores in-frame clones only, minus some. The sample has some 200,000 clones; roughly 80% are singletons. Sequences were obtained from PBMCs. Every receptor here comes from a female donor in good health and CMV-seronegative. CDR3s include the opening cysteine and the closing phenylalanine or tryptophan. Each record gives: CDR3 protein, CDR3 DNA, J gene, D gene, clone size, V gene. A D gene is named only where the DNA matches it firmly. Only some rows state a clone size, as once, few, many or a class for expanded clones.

CDR3aa: CASSPTGDAYGYTF
CDR3nt: TGCGCCAGCAGCCCAACAGGGGATGCCTATGGCTACACCTTC
j_gene: TRBJ1-2
d_gene: TRBD1
abundance: -
v_gene: TRBV4-1

CDR3aa: CASSFLRRNTEAFF
CDR3nt: TGTGCCAGCAGCTTCCTGCGGAGGAACACTGAAGCTTTCTTT
j_gene: TRBJ1-1
d_gene: -
abundance: -
v_gene: TRBV5-8

CDR3aa: CASSLAGTVNTEAFF
CDR3nt: TGTGCCAGCAGTCTAGCCGGGACAGTGAACACTGAAGCTTTCTTT
j_gene: TRBJ1-1
d_gene: TRBD1
abundance: -
v_gene: TRBV7-9

CDR3aa: CAWTRENNQPQHF
CDR3nt: TGTGCCTGGACAAGGGAGAACAATCAGCCCCAGCATTTT
j_gene: TRBJ1-5
d_gene: -
abundance: -
v_gene: TRBV30

CDR3aa: CASSLPGTGTPNYGYTF
CDR3nt: TGCGCCAGCAGCTTGCCTGGGACAGGGACTCCTAACTATGGCTACACCTTC
j_gene: TRBJ1-2
d_gene: TRBD1
abundance: -
v_gene: TRBV5-1

CDR3aa: CASRLYTGLNTGELFF
CDR3nt: TGCGCCAGCAGATTATACACGGGGTTGAACACCGGGGAGCTGTTTTTT
j_gene: TRBJ2-2
d_gene: -
abundance: -
v_gene: TRBV5-1

CDR3aa: CASSRGLTNTEAFF
CDR3nt: TGTGCCAGTAGTAGGGGACTTACGAACACTGAAGCTTTCTTT
j_gene: TRBJ1-1
d_gene: -
abundance: few
v_gene: TRBV19

CDR3aa: CASNLLEAALNTGELFF
CDR3nt: TGTGCCAGCAACCTACTTGAGGCAGCGCTTAACACCGGGGAGCTGTTTTTT
j_gene: TRBJ2-2
d_gene: -
abundance: -
v_gene: TRBV2

CDR3aa: CASSLFLMGSSYNEQFF
CDR3nt: TGCGCCAGCAGCCTTTTCCTAATGGGGAGCTCCTACAATGAGCAGTTCTTC
j_gene: TRBJ2-1
d_gene: -
abundance: once
v_gene: TRBV5-1

CDR3aa: CASSQAGGSDSRRF
CDR3nt: TGTGCCAGCAGCCAAGCGGGGGGGAGTGACTCGAGGCGCTTC
j_gene: TRBJ2-7
d_gene: TRBD2
abundance: -
v_gene: TRBV14

CDR3aa: CASSYGGEGVTEAFF
CDR3nt: TGTGCCAGCAGTTACGGGGGGGAAGGAGTCACTGAAGCTTTCTTT
j_gene: TRBJ1-1
d_gene: -
abundance: once
v_gene: TRBV6-5

CDR3aa: CASAGAVNTEAFF
CDR3nt: TGTGCCAGTGCAGGGGCTGTGAACACTGAAGCTTTCTTT
j_gene: TRBJ1-1
d_gene: -
abundance: -
v_gene: TRBV19

CDR3aa: CALLKQGEETQYF
CDR3nt: TGTGCCCTACTCAAGCAGGGGGAAGAGACCCAGTACTTC
j_gene: TRBJ2-5
d_gene: TRBD1
abundance: -
v_gene: TRBV28

CDR3aa: CASSLAGQHTDTQYF
CDR3nt: TGTGCCAGCAGCTTGGCGGGACAGCACACAGATACGCAGTATTTT
j_gene: TRBJ2-3
d_gene: -
abundance: -
v_gene: TRBV7-8

CDR3aa: CASSPGGPQSHSPLHF
CDR3nt: TGTGCCAGCAGCCCAGGTGGGCCTCAGTCGCATTCACCCCTCCACTTT
j_gene: TRBJ1-6
d_gene: -
abundance: -
v_gene: TRBV7-2

CDR3aa: CASSLLASGSLYEQYF
CDR3nt: TGCGCCAGCAGCTTGTTGGCTAGCGGGAGTCTCTACGAGCAGTACTTC
j_gene: TRBJ2-7
d_gene: TRBD2
abundance: once
v_gene: TRBV5-1

CDR3aa: CASSQDRGSTDTQYF
CDR3nt: TGTGCCAGCAGTCAAGACAGGGGAAGCACAGATACGCAGTATTTT
j_gene: TRBJ2-3
d_gene: TRBD1
abundance: -
v_gene: TRBV28

CDR3aa: CASSLGQGRYEQYF
CDR3nt: TGTGCCAGCAGTTTAGGACAGGGCCGCTACGAGCAGTACTTC
j_gene: TRBJ2-7
d_gene: TRBD1
abundance: -
v_gene: TRBV27

CDR3aa: CASSLEGRNQPQHF
CDR3nt: TGTGCCAGCAGCTTAGAGGGGCGCAATCAGCCCCAGCATTTT
j_gene: TRBJ1-5
d_gene: -
abundance: -
v_gene: TRBV7-8

CDR3aa: CASSQVFGANYGYTF
CDR3nt: TGCGCCAGCAGCCAAGTCTTTGGGGCGAACTATGGCTACACCTTC
j_gene: TRBJ1-2
d_gene: -
abundance: -
v_gene: TRBV4-3

CDR3aa: CASSLARLAPNTQYF
CDR3nt: TGTGCCAGCAGCTTAGCCCGGCTAGCGCCTAATACGCAGTATTTT
j_gene: TRBJ2-3
d_gene: -
abundance: -
v_gene: TRBV11-1

CDR3aa: CASAKGAEHYEQYF
CDR3nt: TGTGCCAGCGCCAAGGGGGCAGAACACTACGAGCAGTACTTC
j_gene: TRBJ2-7
d_gene: TRBD1
abundance: few
v_gene: TRBV2

CDR3aa: CASSYSGGATYGYTF
CDR3nt: TGTGCCAGCAGTTACTCTGGGGGCGCGACCTATGGCTACACCTTC
j_gene: TRBJ1-2
d_gene: -
abundance: -
v_gene: TRBV6-5

CDR3aa: CASSQEGGLEGANYGYTF
CDR3nt: TGCGCCAGCAGCCAAGAAGGCGGGCTAGAGGGGGCAAACTATGGCTACACCTTC
j_gene: TRBJ1-2
d_gene: TRBD1
abundance: -
v_gene: TRBV4-3

CDR3aa: CASSITPGQGNEKLFF
CDR3nt: TGTGCCAGTAGTATAACCCCGGGACAGGGCAATGAAAAACTGTTTTTT
j_gene: TRBJ1-4
d_gene: TRBD1
abundance: -
v_gene: TRBV19